This T cell receptor beta chain is from a study of Tregs in tolerant kidney transplant recipients. In regard to this clone: Its antigen is unidentified.

CDR3 length equals 13 residues. Germline V CDR1 and CDR2: SGHAT, FQNNGV. The V and J ends lost 6 bases and 3 bases respectively, with 11 bases between them. Repertoires were generated with immunoSEQ multiplex PCR, while TCRdb's copy carries only in-frame clones and drops some. Here the sample spans several hundred clones, roughly 40% being singletons. The specimen was Tregs from blood cultured with allogeneic cells. The receptor comes from a human patient who received a combined kidney and bone marrow transplant. Some of these T cells may belong to the graft donor. The chain combines TRBV11-2 with TRBJ2-5; D is unresolved. In nucleotides, the CDR3 is TGTGCCAGCAGTCTGAACTGGGAAGAGACCCAGTACTTC. Its protein product is CASSLNWEETQYF.